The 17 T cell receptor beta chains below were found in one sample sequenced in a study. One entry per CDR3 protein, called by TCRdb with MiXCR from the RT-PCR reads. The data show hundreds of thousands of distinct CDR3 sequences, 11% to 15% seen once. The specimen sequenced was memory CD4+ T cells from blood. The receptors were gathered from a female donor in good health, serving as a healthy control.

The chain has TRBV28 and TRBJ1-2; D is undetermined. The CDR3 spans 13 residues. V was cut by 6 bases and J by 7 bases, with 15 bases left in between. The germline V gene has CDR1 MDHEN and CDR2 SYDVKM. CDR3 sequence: CASSHDMGAGYTF. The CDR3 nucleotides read TGTGCCAGCAGCCATGACATGGGAGCTGGCTACACCTTC.

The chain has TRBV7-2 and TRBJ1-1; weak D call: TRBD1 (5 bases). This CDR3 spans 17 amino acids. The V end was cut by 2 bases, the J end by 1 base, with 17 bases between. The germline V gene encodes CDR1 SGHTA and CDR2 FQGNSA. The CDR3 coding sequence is TGTGCCAGCAGCTTATGGGGGAGGGGTTTAGGGAACACTGAAGCTTTCTTT. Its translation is CASSLWGRGLGNTEAFF.

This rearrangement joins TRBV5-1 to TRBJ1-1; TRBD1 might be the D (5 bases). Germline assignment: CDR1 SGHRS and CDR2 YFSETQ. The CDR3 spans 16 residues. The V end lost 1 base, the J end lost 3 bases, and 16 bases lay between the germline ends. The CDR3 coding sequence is TGCGCCAGCAGCTTGTCGGGCAGGGCCGGGTACACTGAAGCTTTCTTT. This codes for CASSLSGRAGYTEAFF. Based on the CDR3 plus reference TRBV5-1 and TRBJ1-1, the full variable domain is KAGVTQTPRYLIKTRGQQVTLSCSPISGHRSVSWYQQTPGQGLQFLFEYFSETQRNKGNFPGRFSGRQFSNSRSEMNVSTLELGDSALYLCASSLSGRAGYTEAFFGQGTRLTVV.

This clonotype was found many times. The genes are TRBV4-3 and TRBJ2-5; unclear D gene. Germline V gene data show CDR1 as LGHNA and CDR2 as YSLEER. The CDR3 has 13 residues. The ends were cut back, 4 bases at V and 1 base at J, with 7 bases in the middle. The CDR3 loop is CASSPNGQETQYF. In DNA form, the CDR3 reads TGCGCCAGCAGCCCCAATGGCCAAGAGACCCAGTACTTC.

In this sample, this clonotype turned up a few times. This CDR3 is CASSPRGGGETGELFF. DNA of the CDR3: TGTGCCAGCTCACCTCGAGGGGGAGGAGAGACCGGGGAGCTGTTTTTT. The J gene is TRBJ2-2, the V gene TRBV18; D might be TRBD1 or TRBD2, each matching 6 bases. With 3 bases removed from V and 5 bases from J, the gap between germline ends came to 16 bases. The germline V gene encodes CDR1 KGHSH and CDR2 LQKENI. The CDR3 sequence is 16 residues long.

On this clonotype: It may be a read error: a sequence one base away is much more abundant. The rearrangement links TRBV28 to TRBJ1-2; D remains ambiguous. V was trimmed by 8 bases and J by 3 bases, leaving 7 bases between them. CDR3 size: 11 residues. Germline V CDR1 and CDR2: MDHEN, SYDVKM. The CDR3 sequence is CASRTDYGYTF. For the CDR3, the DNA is TGTGCCAGCCGGACGGACTATGGCTACACCTTC.

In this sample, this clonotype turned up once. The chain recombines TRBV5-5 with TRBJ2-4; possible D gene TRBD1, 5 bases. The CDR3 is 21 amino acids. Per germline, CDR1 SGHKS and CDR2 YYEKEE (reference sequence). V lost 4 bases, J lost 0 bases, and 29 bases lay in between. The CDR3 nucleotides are TGTGCCAGCAGCCTTCGGACATTTCACCTAGATCCGGACGTAGCCAAAAACATTCAGTACTTC. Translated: CASSLRTFHLDPDVAKNIQYF. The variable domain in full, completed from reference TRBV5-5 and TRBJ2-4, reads DAGVTQSPTHLIKTRGQQVTLRCSPISGHKSVSWYQQVLGQGPQFIFQYYEKEERGRGNFPDRFSARQFPNYSSELNVNALLLGDSALYLCASSLRTFHLDPDVAKNIQYFGAGTRLSVL.

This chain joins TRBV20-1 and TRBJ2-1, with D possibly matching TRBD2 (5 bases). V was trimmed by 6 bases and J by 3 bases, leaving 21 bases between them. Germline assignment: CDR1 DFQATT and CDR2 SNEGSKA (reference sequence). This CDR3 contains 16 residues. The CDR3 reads CSATVPKRINYNEQFF. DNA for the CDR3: TGCAGTGCCACGGTCCCGAAGCGGATCAACTACAATGAGCAGTTCTTC.

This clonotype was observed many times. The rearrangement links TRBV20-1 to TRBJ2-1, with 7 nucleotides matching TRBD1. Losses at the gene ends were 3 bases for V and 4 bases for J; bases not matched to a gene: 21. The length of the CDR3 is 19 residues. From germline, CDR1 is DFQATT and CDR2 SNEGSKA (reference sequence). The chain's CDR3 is CSASPQQFRTGYHYNEQFF. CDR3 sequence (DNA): TGCAGTGCTAGTCCCCAACAATTCCGGACAGGATACCATTACAATGAGCAGTTCTTC.

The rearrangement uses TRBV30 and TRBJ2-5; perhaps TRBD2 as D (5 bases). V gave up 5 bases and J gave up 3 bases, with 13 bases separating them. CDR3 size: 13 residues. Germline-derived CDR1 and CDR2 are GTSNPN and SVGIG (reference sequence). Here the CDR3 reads CAWGRAVKETQYF. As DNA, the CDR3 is TGTGCCTGGGGCAGAGCGGTGAAAGAGACCCAGTACTTC.

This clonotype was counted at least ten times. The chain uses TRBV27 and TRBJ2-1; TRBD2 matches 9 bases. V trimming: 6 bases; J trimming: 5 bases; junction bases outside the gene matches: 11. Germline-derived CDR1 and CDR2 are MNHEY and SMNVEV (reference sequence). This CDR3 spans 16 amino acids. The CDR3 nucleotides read TGTGCCAGCAGACCGAAAATAGCGGGGGTTGACAATGAGCAGTTCTTC. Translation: CASRPKIAGVDNEQFF.

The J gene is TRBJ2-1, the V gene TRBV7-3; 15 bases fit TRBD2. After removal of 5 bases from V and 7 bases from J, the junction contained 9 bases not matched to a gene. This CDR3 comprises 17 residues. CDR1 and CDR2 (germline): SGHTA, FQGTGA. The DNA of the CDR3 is TGTGCCAGCAGCCAATATCAGGGACTAGCGGGAGGAAATGAGCAGTTCTTC. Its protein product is CASSQYQGLAGGNEQFF.

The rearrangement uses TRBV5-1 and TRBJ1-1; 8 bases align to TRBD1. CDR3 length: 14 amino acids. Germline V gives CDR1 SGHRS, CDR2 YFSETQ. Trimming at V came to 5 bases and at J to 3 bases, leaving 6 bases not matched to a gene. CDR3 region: CASRYGQGDTEAFF. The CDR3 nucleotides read TGCGCCAGCAGATACGGACAGGGCGACACTGAAGCTTTCTTT.

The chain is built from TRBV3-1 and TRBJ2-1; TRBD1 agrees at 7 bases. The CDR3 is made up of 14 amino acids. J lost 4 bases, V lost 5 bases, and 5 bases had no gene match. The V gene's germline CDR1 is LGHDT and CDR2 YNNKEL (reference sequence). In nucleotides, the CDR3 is TGTGCCAGCAGCGAGGGGACAGAATACAATGAGCAGTTCTTC. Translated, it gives CASSEGTEYNEQFF.

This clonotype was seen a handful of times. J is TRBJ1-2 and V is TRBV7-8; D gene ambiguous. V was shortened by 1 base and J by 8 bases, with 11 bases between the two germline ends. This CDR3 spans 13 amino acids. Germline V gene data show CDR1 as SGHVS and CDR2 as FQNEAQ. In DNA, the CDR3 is TGTGCCAGCAGCTTAGGAGTGGGGTGGGGCTACACCTTC. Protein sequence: CASSLGVGWGYTF.

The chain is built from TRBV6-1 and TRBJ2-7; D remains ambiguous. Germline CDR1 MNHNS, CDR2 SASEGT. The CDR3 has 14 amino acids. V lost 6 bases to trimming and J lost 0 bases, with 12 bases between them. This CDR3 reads CASRVGLSSYEQYF. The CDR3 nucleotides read TGTGCCAGCAGGGTAGGATTAAGCTCCTACGAGCAGTACTTC.

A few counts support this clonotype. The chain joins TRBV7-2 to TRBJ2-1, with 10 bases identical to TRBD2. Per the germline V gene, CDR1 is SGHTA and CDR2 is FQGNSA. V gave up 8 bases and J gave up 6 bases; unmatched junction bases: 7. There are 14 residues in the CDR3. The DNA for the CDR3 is TGTGCCAGCCTCCCGGGACTAGCGAGCAATGAGCAGTTCTTC. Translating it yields CASLPGLASNEQFF.